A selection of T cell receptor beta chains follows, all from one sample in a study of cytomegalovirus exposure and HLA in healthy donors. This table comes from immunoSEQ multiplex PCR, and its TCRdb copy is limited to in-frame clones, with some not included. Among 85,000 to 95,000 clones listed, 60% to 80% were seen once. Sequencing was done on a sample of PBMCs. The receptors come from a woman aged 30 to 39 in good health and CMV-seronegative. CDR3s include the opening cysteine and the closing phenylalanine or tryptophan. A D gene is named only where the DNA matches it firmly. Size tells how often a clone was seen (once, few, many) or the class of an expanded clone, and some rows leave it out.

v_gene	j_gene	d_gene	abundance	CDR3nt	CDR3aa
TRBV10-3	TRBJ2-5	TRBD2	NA	TGTGCCATCGGCGGGGGGGCCGAGACCCAGTACTTC	CAIGGGAETQYF
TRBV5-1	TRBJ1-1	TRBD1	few	TGCGCCAGCAGCTCAGGACAGGGGACGGTTGAAGCTTTCTTT	CASSSGQGTVEAFF
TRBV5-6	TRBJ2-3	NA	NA	TGTGCCAGCAGCTTTTTTAGCACCCAGGGCGTAGATACGCAGTATTTT	CASSFFSTQGVDTQYF
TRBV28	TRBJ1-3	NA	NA	TGTGCCATCGGGGGGAGCGAGGCGGCTGGAAACACCATATATTTT	CAIGGSEAAGNTIYF
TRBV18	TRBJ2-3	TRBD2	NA	TGTGCCAGCTCACCTATGATGCTAGCGGGGGCCACAGATACGCAGTATTTT	CASSPMMLAGATDTQYF
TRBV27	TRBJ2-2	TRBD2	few	TGTGCCAGCAGCCTTTTCGGGAGGGGACTATCTCCCCGGGAGCTGTTTTTT	CASSLFGRGLSPRELFF
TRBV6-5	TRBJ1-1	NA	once	TGTGCCAGCAGGCGGGGGTGGTCGACTGAAGCTTTCTTT	CASRRGWSTEAFF
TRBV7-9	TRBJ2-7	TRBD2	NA	TGTGCCAGCAGCTCCGGGACTAGGTGGTACGAGCAGTACTTC	CASSSGTRWYEQYF
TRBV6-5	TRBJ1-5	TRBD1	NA	TGTGCCAGCAGCCGGACAGGCTATAGCAATCAGCCCCAGCATTTT	CASSRTGYSNQPQHF
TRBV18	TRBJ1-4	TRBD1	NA	TGTGCCAGCTCCAGGGGGAATAATGAAAAACTGTTTTTT	CASSRGNNEKLFF
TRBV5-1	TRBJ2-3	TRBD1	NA	TGCGCCAGCAGGACCGGGACAGGGGAAACAGATACGCAGTATTTT	CASRTGTGETDTQYF
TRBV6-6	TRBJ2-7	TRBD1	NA	TGTGCCAGCCGCCGGGACAGGGGAACCAACGAGCAGTACTTC	CASRRDRGTNEQYF
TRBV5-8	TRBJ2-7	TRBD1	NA	TGTGCCAGCAGCCCTACAGGGGGCGAGCAGTACTTC	CASSPTGGEQYF
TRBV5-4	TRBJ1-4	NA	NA	TGTGCCAACTCACGGGGTCTTAATGAAAAACTGTTTTTT	CANSRGLNEKLFF
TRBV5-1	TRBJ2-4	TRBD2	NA	TGCGCCAGCAGACTAGCGGGGGTAAACATTCAGTACTTC	CASRLAGVNIQYF
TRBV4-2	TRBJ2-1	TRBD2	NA	TGTGCCAGCAGCTACGGACTAGCGGGGAACAATGAGCAGTTCTTC	CASSYGLAGNNEQFF
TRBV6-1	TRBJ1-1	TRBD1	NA	TGTGCCAGCAGGCAACAGGGGATTCACACTGAAGCTTTCTTT	CASRQQGIHTEAFF
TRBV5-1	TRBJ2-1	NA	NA	TGCGCCAGCAGCTTGGTGGCGGAGGGCTACAATGAGCAGTTCTTC	CASSLVAEGYNEQFF
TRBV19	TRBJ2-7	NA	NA	TGTGCCAGTAGTAGACAAGGTACCTACGAGCAGTACTTC	CASSRQGTYEQYF
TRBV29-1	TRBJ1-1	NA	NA	TGCAGCGGCCTCTTCGGGAAAACTGAAGCTTTCTTT	CSGLFGKTEAFF
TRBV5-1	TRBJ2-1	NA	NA	TGCGCCAGCAGCTTCTATCCGGGACAAGTTAATGAGCAGTTCTTC	CASSFYPGQVNEQFF
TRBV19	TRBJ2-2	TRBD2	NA	TGTGCCAGTCAGCCTAGCGGGCGGATCACCGGGGAGCTGTTTTTT	CASQPSGRITGELFF
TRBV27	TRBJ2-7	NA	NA	TGTGCCAGCAGTCACCACAGGGTCAGGGCCTTTTACGAGCAGTACTTC	CASSHHRVRAFYEQYF
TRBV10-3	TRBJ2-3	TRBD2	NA	TGTGCCATCAGTGAAGGAGCGGGGGGACCAGATACGCAGTATTTT	CAISEGAGGPDTQYF
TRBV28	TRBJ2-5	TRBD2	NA	TGTGCCTTAGGACTAGCGGGAGGTTGGGAGACCCAGTACTTC	CALGLAGGWETQYF
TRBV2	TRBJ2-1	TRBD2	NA	TGTGCCAGCAGTGTGTTAGCGGGAGTGCATGAGCAGTTCTTC	CASSVLAGVHEQFF
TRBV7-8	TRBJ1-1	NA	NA	TGTGCCAGCAGCTTCCTCCGGGGTGCTGGAACTGAAGCTTTCTTT	CASSFLRGAGTEAFF
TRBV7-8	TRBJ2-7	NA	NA	TGTGCCAGCAGCCTCCATGAGTCCCTTTACGAGCAGTACTTC	CASSLHESLYEQYF
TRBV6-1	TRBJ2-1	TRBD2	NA	TGTGCCAGCAGTGAACTAGCGGGAGGAAACAATGAGCAGTTCTTC	CASSELAGGNNEQFF
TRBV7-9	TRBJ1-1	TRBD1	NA	TGTGCCAGCAGCTTAAACAATCAGGGGGCCACTGAAGCTTTCTTT	CASSLNNQGATEAFF
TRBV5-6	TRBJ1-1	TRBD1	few	TGTGCCAGCAGCTTGGCAGGGGGCGGTGAAGCTTTCTTT	CASSLAGGGEAFF
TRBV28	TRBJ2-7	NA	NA	TGTGCCAGCAGTTGGGGACAAGCCTACGAGCAGTACTTC	CASSWGQAYEQYF
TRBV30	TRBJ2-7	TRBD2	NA	TGTGCCTGGAGTGGGCTAGCGGGTCTCGAGCAGTACTTC	CAWSGLAGLEQYF
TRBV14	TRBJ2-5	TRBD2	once	TGTGCCAGCAGCGCCCTACTAGCGGGGGGAGAGACCCAGTACTTC	CASSALLAGGETQYF
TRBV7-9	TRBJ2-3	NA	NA	TGTGCCAGCAGCTTAGGAGGCATACGCACAGATACGCAGTATTTT	CASSLGGIRTDTQYF
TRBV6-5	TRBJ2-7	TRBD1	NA	TGTGCCAGCAGTTACGCCGGGACAGGGACCTACGAGCAGTACTTC	CASSYAGTGTYEQYF
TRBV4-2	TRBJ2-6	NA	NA	TGTGCCAGCAGCCGAGCAGACACAGGGGCCAACGTCCTGACTTTC	CASSRADTGANVLTF
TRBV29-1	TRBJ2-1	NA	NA	TGCAGCGTTGACCGGGGGAATGAGCAGTTCTTC	CSVDRGNEQFF
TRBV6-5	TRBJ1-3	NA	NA	TGTGCCAGCCGTCTCACCGGGGGGTCTGGAAACACCATATATTTT	CASRLTGGSGNTIYF
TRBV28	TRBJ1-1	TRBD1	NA	TGTGCCAGCAGTCCTGACAGGGCTGGCCGGGGCACTGAAGCTTTCTTT	CASSPDRAGRGTEAFF
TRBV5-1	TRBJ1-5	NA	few	TGCGCCAGCAGCGTTGGGGCGCAGCCCAATCAGCCCCAGCATTTT	CASSVGAQPNQPQHF
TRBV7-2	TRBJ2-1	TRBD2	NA	TGTGCCAGCAGCTTAGCCTACTCCCTAGCGGGGGCTGGCAGGTACAATGAGCAGTTCTTC	CASSLAYSLAGAGRYNEQFF
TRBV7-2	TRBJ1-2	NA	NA	TGTGCCAGCAGCTTAGGGGTCAGGGCCCCTTATGGCTACACCTTC	CASSLGVRAPYGYTF
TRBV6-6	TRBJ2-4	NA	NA	TGTGCCAGCAGTCCTTCTCTAAACATTCAGTACTTC	CASSPSLNIQYF
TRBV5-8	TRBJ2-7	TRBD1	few	TGTGCCAGCAGGAACAGGGGTACCTACGAGCAGTACTTC	CASRNRGTYEQYF
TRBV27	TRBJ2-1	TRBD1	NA	TGTGCCAGCAGTCCCCGACAGGGGGGAGATGAGCAGTTCTTC	CASSPRQGGDEQFF
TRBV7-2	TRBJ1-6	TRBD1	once	TGTGCCAGCAGCCTTAGACAGGGGACCATTAGTTCACCCCTCCACTTT	CASSLRQGTISSPLHF
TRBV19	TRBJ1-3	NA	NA	TGTGCCAGTAGTATAGGGCAGGGGTTCTCTGGAAACACCATATATTTT	CASSIGQGFSGNTIYF
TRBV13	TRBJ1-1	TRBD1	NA	TGTGCCAGCAGCTTAGTAGGACAGGACACTGAAGCTTTCTTT	CASSLVGQDTEAFF
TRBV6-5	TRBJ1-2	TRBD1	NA	TGTGCCAGCAGTTACGGGGACAGGAGTAACTATGGCTACACCTTC	CASSYGDRSNYGYTF
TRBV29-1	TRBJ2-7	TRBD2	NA	TGCAGCGGGGGACTAGCGGGGTACGAGCAGTACTTC	CSGGLAGYEQYF
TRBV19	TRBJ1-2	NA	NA	TGTGCCAGTGCCCGGGGGACTAACTATGGCTACACCTTC	CASARGTNYGYTF
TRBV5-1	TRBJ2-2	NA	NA	TGCGCCAGCAGCTTGGTTCCCCGGTCCGGGGAGCTGTTTTTT	CASSLVPRSGELFF
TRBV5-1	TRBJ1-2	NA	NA	TGCGCCAGCAGCTTGGCAACAGGAAGGAACTATGGCTACACCTTC	CASSLATGRNYGYTF
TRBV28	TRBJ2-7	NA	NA	TGTGCCAGCAGTAGTCGATGGGGGGCCTACGAGCAGTACTTC	CASSSRWGAYEQYF
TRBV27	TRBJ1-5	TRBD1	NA	TGTGCCAGCAGTACCGGGACAGTTAATCAGCCCCAGCATTTT	CASSTGTVNQPQHF